This entry lists 30 T cell receptor beta chains sequenced from one sample in a study of T cells in women clearing cervical HPV infection. Assay: immunoSEQ multiplex PCR; the TCRdb copy retains only in-frame clones and omits some. Here the sample table reports about 20,000 clones. The material sequenced was blood buffy coat. The receptors originated from a woman aged 18-70 years with a cervical HPV16 infection that either progressed to CIN3+ or cleared (not recorded which).

About this clone itself: The missing CDR3 end, 3 residues past where the read stops, is filled in from the germline J gene. This chain joins TRBV6-2 or TRBV6-3 and TRBJ2-3; D not certain. Germline loops: CDR1 MNHEY, CDR2 SVGEGT. This CDR3 is 11 amino acids long. The part of the CDR3 DNA that was read is TGTGCCAGCAGGATACAAGAGACG. Translated, it gives CASRIQET. The whole CDR3 protein is CASRIQETQYF.

With regard to this clone: One junction end does not reproduce the germline sequence, and a read error may be involved. The CDR3 end lies 3 residues beyond the end of the read and is filled in from the germline J gene. This rearrangement joins TRBV4-2 to TRBJ2-5; 11 bases map to TRBD2. The CDR3 is 16 amino acids. Germline assignment: CDR1 LGHNA and CDR2 YNFKEQ. CDR3 DNA, as far as it was read: TGCGCCAGCAGCCCCTTACTAGCGGGAGTGTCAGAGACC. Translated: CASSPLLAGVSET. Given in full, the CDR3 is CASSPLLAGVSETQYF.

About this clone: The read is 3 residues too short to cover the CDR3 end, so that end is filled in from the germline J gene. The V gene is TRBV18, the J gene TRBJ2-3, with 7 positions matching TRBD1. The CDR3 is made up of 16 amino acids. Looked up from germline, CDR1 is KGHSH and CDR2 is LQKENI. The covered CDR3 bases are TGTGCCAGCTCACCTAATCCCCAGCAGGGGGTAGAGACG. Amino acids: CASSPNPQQGVET. The entire CDR3 sequence reads CASSPNPQQGVETQYF.

In the case of this clone: The DNA ends 3 residues before the CDR3 does, and the rest of the CDR3 is filled in from the germline J gene. The V call is TRBV7-9, the J call TRBJ2-2; the match to TRBD1 covers 8 bases. The V segment lost 7 bases and the J segment 5 bases; nucleotides outside the gene matches: 6. Germline CDR1 reads SEHNR; CDR2 reads FQNEAQ (reference sequence). This CDR3 is built from 14 residues. The DNA read from the CDR3 is TGTGCCAGCACCCCGACAGGGGATACCGGGGAG. Its protein product is CASTPTGDTGE. The CDR3 in full is CASTPTGDTGELFF.

As concerns this clone: The read terminates 3 residues ahead of where the CDR3 ends, so the germline J gene completes it. Other nucleotide sequences in the sample specify the same CDR3. The V call is TRBV18, the J call TRBJ1-1; D is ambiguous. Per the germline V gene, CDR1 is KGHSH and CDR2 is LQKENI. The CDR3 has 12 residues. The covered CDR3 bases are TGTGCCAGCTCACCAGAGCGGGAGGGA. It codes for CASSPEREG. In full, the CDR3 is CASSPEREGAFF. Supplemented by reference TRBV18 and TRBJ1-1, the full variable domain reads NAGVMQNPRHLVRRRGQEARLRCSPMKGHSHVYWYRQLPEEGLKFMVYLQKENIIDESGMPKERFSAEFPKEGPSILRIQQVVRGDSAAYFCASSPEREGAFFGQGTRLTVV.

The CDR3 reads CASSPLSFPGANVLFF. The CDR3 DNA, read in part, is TGTGCCAGCTCACCCCTGAGCTTCCCTGGGGCCAACGTG. The chain carries TRBV18 and TRBJ2-2; maybe TRBD1 (5 bases). The read stops 3 residues short of the end of the CDR3; the missing end is completed from the germline J gene. Germline loops: CDR1 KGHSH, CDR2 LQKENI. The CDR3 is 16 residues long.

With respect to this clone: Read coverage stops 3 residues before the CDR3 terminus; the germline J gene supplies the remainder. V usage is TRBV19 and J usage is TRBJ2-3; 8 bases are shared with TRBD1. The V segment lost 3 bases and the J segment 6 bases; nucleotides outside the gene matches: 5. Germline CDR1 LNHDA, CDR2 SQIVND (reference sequence). This CDR3 is built from 14 residues. CDR3 protein: CASSMSRDRDTQYF. Incomplete CDR3 DNA: TGTGCCAGTAGTATGAGCCGGGACAGGGATACG.

Turning to this clone: The read is 3 residues too short to cover the CDR3 end, so that end is filled in from the germline J gene. The chain uses TRBV6-2 or TRBV6-3 and TRBJ2-2; possible D gene TRBD1, 6 bases. Germline V gives CDR1 MNHEY, CDR2 SVGEGT. CDR3 length: 17 amino acids. The CDR3 loop is CASSPVQGLAGANVLFF. The covered CDR3 bases are TGTGCCAGCAGCCCCGTACAGGGTCTAGCTGGGGCCAACGTG.

CDR3 DNA (partial): TGTGCCAGTAGTAAACAGCGGAGCTACGAC. This codes for CASSKQRSYD. The complete CDR3 protein is CASSKQRSYDYTF. This chain uses TRBV19 with TRBJ1-2; D is ambiguous. The read halts 3 residues ahead of the CDR3 end, with the missing end drawn from the germline J gene. Germline-derived CDR1 and CDR2 are LNHDA and SQIVND (reference sequence). The CDR3 loop spans 13 amino acids.

About this clone itself: The read is 3 residues too short to cover the CDR3 end, so that end is filled in from the germline J gene. The V gene is TRBV6-1, the J gene TRBJ2-3, with D perhaps matching TRBD2 (6 bases). The CDR3 totals 17 residues. Germline assignment: CDR1 MNHNS and CDR2 SASEGT. The sequenced CDR3 bases are TGTGCCAGCAGTGAAGCGGTGGGGGGATACGGCAATCAGCCG. This sequence encodes CASSEAVGGYGNQP. The full CDR3 reads CASSEAVGGYGNQPQYF.

As for this clone: The read stops 3 residues short of the end of the CDR3; the missing end is completed from the germline J gene. The chain uses TRBV20-1 and TRBJ2-5, with a weak D call TRBD1 (6 bases). CDR1 is DFQATT, CDR2 SNEGSKA, per germline (reference sequence). The CDR3 totals 13 residues. Trimming took off 3 bases at V and 4 bases at J, with 12 bases between the two ends. The sequenced CDR3 bases are TGCAGTGCTAGTATAAGGGGGAGAGAGACC. Translated: CSASIRGRET. The CDR3, in full, reads CSASIRGRETQYF.

Of note for this clone: The read halts 3 residues ahead of the CDR3 end, with the missing end drawn from the germline J gene. The J gene is TRBJ1-1, the V gene TRBV11-2; no clear D. Trimming cost V 2 bases and J 0 bases, with 4 bases left between them. Germline CDR1 SGHAT, CDR2 FQNNGV. The CDR3 consists of 13 residues. This chain's CDR3 is CASSLKLNTEAFF. The part of the CDR3 DNA that was read is TGTGCCAGCAGCTTAAAGCTGAACACTGAA. Full variable domain (remainder filled in from reference TRBV11-2 and TRBJ1-1): EAGVAQSPRYKIIEKRQSVAFWCNPISGHATLYWYQQILGQGPKLLIQFQNNGVVDDSQLPKDRFSAERLKGVDSTLKIQPAKLEDSAVYLCASSLKLNTEAFFGQGTRLTVV.

The CDR3 region is CASSHSGILSYEQYF. The sequenced CDR3 bases are TGTGCCAGCAGTCATAGCGGGATCCTCTCCTACGAG. The chain recombines TRBV6-2 or TRBV6-3 with TRBJ2-7, with TRBD2 matching 8 bases. The CDR3 goes on 3 residues after the read ends, and that part is filled in from the germline J gene. There are 15 residues in the CDR3. CDR1 is MNHEY and CDR2 is SVGEGT in the germline V gene. J lost 0 bases, V lost 5 bases, and 6 bases had no gene match.

To note about this clone: The read comes to an end 3 residues before the CDR3 does, leaving the germline J gene to fill in the end. The gene calls are TRBV7-9 and TRBJ2-3; TRBD2 agrees at 9 bases. This CDR3 is built from 14 residues. Per germline, CDR1 SEHNR and CDR2 FQNEAQ (reference sequence). Here the CDR3 reads CASSFSGRGETQYF. Incomplete CDR3 DNA: TGTGCCAGCAGCTTTAGCGGGAGAGGGGAGACG.

Turning to this clone: The CDR3 end is not reached by the read, which stops 3 residues before it; the germline J gene fills it in. The chain has TRBV7-9 and TRBJ2-2; 10 bases line up with TRBD1. V shed 5 bases, J shed 6 bases, and the junction held 3 bases outside the gene matches. Germline V gives CDR1 SEHNR, CDR2 FQNEAQ (reference sequence). The CDR3 runs 14 residues. The chain's CDR3 is CASSRTGGAGELFF. The DNA read from the CDR3 is TGTGCCAGCAGCAGGACAGGGGGGGCCGGGGAG.

With respect to this clone: One end of the junction is discordant with germline, which a read error may explain. Sequencing ends 3 residues short of the CDR3 end; the germline J gene provides the rest. V gene TRBV4-2 combines with J gene TRBJ1-2; 12 bases align to TRBD1. Germline V gene lookup returns CDR1 LGHNA and CDR2 YNFKEQ. CDR3 size: 18 residues. The CDR3 loop is CASSQDRDRGRQDYGYTF. Incomplete CDR3 DNA: TGCGCCAGCAGCCAAGACAGGGACAGGGGGCGTCAGGACTATGGC.

On this clone: With the read ending 3 residues before the CDR3 end, the germline J gene is used to fill in that end. The gene calls are TRBV7-2 and TRBJ1-3; no definite D call. This CDR3 has 14 residues. Germline CDR1 is SGHTA and CDR2 is FQGNSA. V lost 1 base to trimming and J lost 0 bases, with 4 bases between them. CDR3 bases read: TGTGCCAGCAGCTTAGACAGCTCTGGAAACACC. It specifies CASSLDSSGNT. The full CDR3 reads CASSLDSSGNTIYF.

The CDR3 reads CASSRDKDEKLFF. The part of the CDR3 DNA that was read is TGTGCCAGCAGCCGGGACAAAGATGAAAAG. The chain joins TRBV6-4 to TRBJ2-2; D possibly corresponds to TRBD1 (6 bases). The read ends 3 residues shy of where the CDR3 ends; the end is completed using the germline J gene. The CDR3 is 13 residues long. Germline CDR1 MRHNA, CDR2 SNTAGT.

Concerning this clone itself: The read falls 3 residues short of the CDR3 end, and the missing part is taken from the germline J gene. This chain joins TRBV19 and TRBJ2-1; a weak D match, TRBD2 (6 bases). The CDR3 runs 18 residues. The ends were cut back, 5 bases at V and 6 bases at J, with 26 bases in the middle. In germline, CDR1 is LNHDA, CDR2 SQIVND (reference sequence). CDR3 DNA (partial): TGTGCCAGTAGTCCTTTGGGAGCGGGCGGCCTGGGGGTCAATGAG. This sequence encodes CASSPLGAGGLGVNE. The whole CDR3 sequence reads CASSPLGAGGLGVNEQFF.

This clone is medium-sized by frequency. The CDR3 end lies 3 residues beyond the end of the read and is filled in from the germline J gene. The genes are TRBV7-3 and TRBJ2-3; 9 bases align to TRBD2. The germline V gene has CDR1 SGHTA and CDR2 FQGTGA. The CDR3 runs 16 residues. V shed 6 bases and J 5 bases; nucleotides not matched to a gene: 12. CDR3 residues: CASSPNSGSSRDTQYF. CDR3 DNA, as far as it was read: TGTGCCAGCAGTCCTAATAGCGGGAGCTCTAGAGATACG.

On this clone itself: The read terminates 3 residues ahead of where the CDR3 ends, so the germline J gene completes it. V usage is TRBV20-1 and J usage is TRBJ2-5; D is tentatively TRBD1 or TRBD2 (5 bases each). The length of the CDR3 is 14 residues. Per the germline V gene, CDR1 is DFQATT and CDR2 is SNEGSKA (reference sequence). Trimming cost V 6 bases and J 1 base, with 15 bases left between them. This CDR3 reads CSARFEGSQETQYF. CDR3 bases read: TGCAGTGCCCGGTTCGAGGGGAGCCAAGAGACC.

CDR3 DNA, as far as it was read: TGCGCCAGCAGCTTGGGACTAGCGGAGACC. It is translated as CASSLGLAET. The whole CDR3 region reads CASSLGLAETQYF. V is TRBV5-1 and J is TRBJ2-5; 8 bases line up with TRBD2. The sequenced fragment ends 3 residues before the CDR3 boundary, so the rest is inferred from the germline J gene. The CDR3 loop spans 13 amino acids. V gave up 0 bases and J gave up 5 bases; unmatched junction bases: 0. Germline CDR1 and CDR2: SGHRS and YFSETQ. The full variable domain, its missing parts supplied by reference TRBV5-1 and TRBJ2-5, is KAGVTQTPRYLIKTRGQQVTLSCSPISGHRSVSWYQQTPGQGLQFLFEYFSETQRNKGNFPGRFSGRQFSNSRSEMNVSTLELGDSALYLCASSLGLAETQYFGPGTRLLVL.

A remark on this clone: The CDR3 is cut off 3 residues early in the read; its end comes from the germline J gene. The rearrangement joins TRBV28 to TRBJ2-1; TRBD2 matches 10 bases. The V gene end was trimmed by 6 bases and the J gene end by 4 bases; junction bases not matched to a gene: 9. The CDR3 is 16 amino acids. Germline CDR1 and CDR2: MDHEN and SYDVKM. CDR3 region: CASRPALAGAYNEQFF. CDR3 DNA, as far as it was read: TGTGCCAGCAGACCCGCTCTAGCGGGAGCTTACAATGAG.

Remarks on this clone: The CDR3 end lies 3 residues beyond the end of the read and is filled in from the germline J gene. This rearrangement joins TRBV7-9 to TRBJ1-2; D is ambiguous. This CDR3 comprises 11 residues. Per germline, CDR1 SEHNR and CDR2 FQNEAQ (reference sequence). Trimming removed 1 base from V and 7 bases from J, with 4 bases in between. The CDR3 sequence is CASSLVGGYTF. Incomplete CDR3 DNA: TGTGCCAGCAGCTTAGTCGGTGGC.

Incomplete CDR3 DNA: TGTGCCAGTAACTCTGGACAGGGTGCATCCGGGGAG. Protein product: CASNSGQGASGE. The entire CDR3 protein is CASNSGQGASGELFF. The chain couples TRBV19 to TRBJ2-2, with TRBD1 matching 8 bases. The read ends 3 residues early relative to the CDR3; the germline J gene fills the gap. The CDR3 has 15 residues. In germline, CDR1 is LNHDA, CDR2 SQIVND (reference sequence). After removal of 7 bases from V and 6 bases from J, the junction contained 10 bases not matched to a gene. Using reference TRBV19 and TRBJ2-2 for the parts outside the CDR3, the full variable domain is DGGITQSPKYLFRKEGQNVTLSCEQNLNHDAMYWYRQDPGQGLRLIYYSQIVNDFQKGDIAEGYSVSREKKESFPLTVTSAQKNPTAFYLCASNSGQGASGELFFGEGSRLTVL.

Concerning this clone itself: The CDR3 end lies 3 residues beyond the end of the read and is filled in from the germline J gene. The J gene is TRBJ2-1, the V gene TRBV5-1; TRBD2 matches 10 bases. The J segment lost 4 bases and the V segment lost 0 bases, leaving 4 bases of the junction unmatched. Germline V lookup: CDR1 SGHRS, CDR2 YFSETQ. This CDR3 is built from 16 residues. The chain's CDR3 is CASSLAPSGGYNEQFF. The CDR3 DNA, read in part, is TGCGCCAGCAGCTTGGCCCCTAGCGGGGGTTACAATGAG.

A note on this clone: The missing CDR3 end, 3 residues past where the read stops, is filled in from the germline J gene. The J gene is TRBJ1-6, the V gene TRBV9; D remains unclear. The CDR3 is 13 residues long. V lost 4 bases, J lost 5 bases, and 7 bases lay in between. CDR1 and CDR2 (germline): SGDLS, YYNGEE. The covered CDR3 bases are TGTGCCAGCAGCCAGGAAAATAATTCACCC. Its translation is CASSQENNSP. The entire CDR3 is CASSQENNSPLHF.

The CDR3 DNA, read in part, is TGCGCCAGCAGGGCTAGCGGGAGGTTAGAGACC. Protein product: CASRASGRLET. The full CDR3 reads CASRASGRLETQYF. The rearrangement uses TRBV5-1 and TRBJ2-5, with 11 bases aligning to TRBD2. The CDR3 goes on 3 residues after the read ends, and that part is filled in from the germline J gene. Germline V gene sequence: CDR1 SGHRS, CDR2 YFSETQ. The junction had 4 bases not matched to a gene; V was cut back by 5 bases and J by 4 bases. CDR3 length: 14 amino acids.

On this clone itself: Sequence at one end of the junction differs from germline and may be a read error. CDR3 residues: CASSQEGAGTEKLFF. The covered CDR3 bases are TGCGCCAGCAGCCAAGAGGGGGCAGGGACTGAAAAA. The rearrangement uses TRBV4-2 and TRBJ1-4; 7 nucleotides match TRBD1. The CDR3 is cut off 3 residues early in the read; its end comes from the germline J gene. There are 15 residues in the CDR3. Germline CDR1 is LGHNA and CDR2 is YNFKEQ.

The DNA read from the CDR3 is TGTGCCAGCAGCCGAGACAGGGGGGGCTACGAG. It is translated as CASSRDRGGYE. The entire CDR3 protein reads CASSRDRGGYEQYF. The chain recombines TRBV11-2 with TRBJ2-7; 9 bases map to TRBD1. The read gets to within 3 residues of the CDR3 end, and the germline J gene fills in the rest. J lost 3 bases, V lost 5 bases, and 5 bases had no gene match. Germline loops: CDR1 SGHAT, CDR2 FQNNGV. There are 14 residues in the CDR3.